This entry concerns a single TCR beta chain. Its antigen target is currently unknown. Base qualities are not provided; no much larger clone lies one nucleotide away. The CDR3 regions of human TCRbeta chains were analyzed by immunosequencing. The original pipeline was this. Repertoire TCRs were checked for matches against a reference library of SARS-CoV-2-specific TCRs that had been generated using the MIRA antigen-specificity platform. Breadth was defined as the fraction of unique TCRs that were SARS-CoV-2-associated, and depth was defined as the fraction of total T cells that were SARS-CoV-2-associated. Using the MIRA data, each spike-specific TCR was mapped to the spike region that the TCR reacts to and placed in a CD4 or CD8 class. Log10-transformed breadth and depth values were compared by one-way ANOVA with Sidak's multiple comparisons tests. TCRdb mirrors the immuneACCESS table, restricted to in-frame sequences. Some clones are absent from its copies; in checked studies, under half trace to an unresolved V gene, and the reason for the others is unknown. The V and J calls and the clone size are those of that table, but D and trimming were determined from the DNA. In this sample the table shows about 120,000 clones, around 92% of which occur a single time. The top ten clones comprise approximately 3.1% of the sample.

The data were obtained in a study of T cell responses to AZD1222 COVID-19 vaccine (dated by TCRdb to the early 2020s). At the level of the whole study: AZD1222 recipients given second doses at about 4 weeks or at about 12 weeks were pooled, since spike-specific TCR depth and breadth were not found to differ between the two schedules. TCR sequencing was performed for approximately 240 trial participants, of whom about 200 were given two doses of AZD1222 and around 26 were given two doses of MenACWY control vaccine. Trial participants were enrolled by age into 18-55, 56-69 and 70-plus year subgroups, with approximately 160, 26 and 62 TCR-sequenced participants respectively.

What the time point label conveys for this sample: baseline before first vaccination. Vaccinee samples came from UK trials COV001 and COV002, including a single-blind randomized controlled phase 2/3 trial of AZD1222 (ChAdOx1 nCoV-19) in healthy adults. For TCRbeta chain sequencing, PBMC samples were collected from trial participants at day 0 and at day 28 after the second dose. Compared with germline, V lacks 3 bases and J lacks 2 bases; bases without a gene match: 14. As encoded in the germline V gene, CDR1 is KGHDR while CDR2 is SFDVKD. The CDR3 spans 18 residues, from the cysteine through the phenylalanine. Of the read, only the CDR3 DNA is kept; its 54 bases are in frame from base 1. The investigation overall reported the following: The 56-69-year group was small, and its depth increase did not reach significance, likely because of low power. The whole spike protein was spanned by vaccine-associated CD4 TCRs, and dominant responses were seen in regions 160-218 and 743-854. Epitopes outside the regions mutated in the B.1.351 and B.1.1.7 variants were reportedly recognized by nearly half of the unique spike-specific TCRs. Participants were mostly white British and included more females than males, and it was suggested by the authors that clonal diversity may have been underestimated. After two AZD1222 doses, both the breadth and the depth of spike-specific TCRs were significantly higher than at day 0 and than in MenACWY recipients. Only five or six AZD1222 recipients were SARS-CoV-2 seropositive at baseline, limiting conclusions about previously exposed vaccinees. Because no samples from the day 14 peak response were available, repertoires could be characterized only after the peak T cell response.

Here the chain combines TRBV24-1 and TRBJ2-5, with 7 central nucleotides matching TRBD2. The sequencing here drew on peripheral blood, taken on day 0 of AZD1222 vaccination. The TCR originated in an adult in good health. CDR3 protein: CATSDAPPAGLSQETQYF. The bases are TGTGCCACCAGTGATGCTCCACCAGCGGGACTTTCACAAGAGACCCAGTACTTC.